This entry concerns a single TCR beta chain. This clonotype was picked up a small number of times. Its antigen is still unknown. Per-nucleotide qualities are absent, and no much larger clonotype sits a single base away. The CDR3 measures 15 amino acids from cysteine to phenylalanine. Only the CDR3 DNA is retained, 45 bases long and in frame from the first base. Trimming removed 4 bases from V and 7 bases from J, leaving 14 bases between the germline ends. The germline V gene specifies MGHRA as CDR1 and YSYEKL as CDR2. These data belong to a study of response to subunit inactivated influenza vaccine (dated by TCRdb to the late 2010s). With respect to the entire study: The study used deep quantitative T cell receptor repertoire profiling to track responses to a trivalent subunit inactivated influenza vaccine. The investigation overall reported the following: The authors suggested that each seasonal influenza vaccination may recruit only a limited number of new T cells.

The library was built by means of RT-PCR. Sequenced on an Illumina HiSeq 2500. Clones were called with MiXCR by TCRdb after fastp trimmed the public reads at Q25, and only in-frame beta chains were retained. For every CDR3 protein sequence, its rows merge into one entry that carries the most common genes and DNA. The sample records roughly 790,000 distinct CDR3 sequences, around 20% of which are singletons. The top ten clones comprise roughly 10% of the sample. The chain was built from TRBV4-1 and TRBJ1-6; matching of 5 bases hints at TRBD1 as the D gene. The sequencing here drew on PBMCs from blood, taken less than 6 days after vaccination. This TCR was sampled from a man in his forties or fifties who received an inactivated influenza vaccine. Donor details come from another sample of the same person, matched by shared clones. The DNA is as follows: TGCGCCAGCAGCCTACAACGACAGCACAATTCACCCCTCCACTTT. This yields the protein CASSLQRQHNSPLHF.